Listed below are T cell receptor beta chains from one sample, sequenced in a study of T-cell reconstitution after alpha-beta-depleted transplantation in children. TCRdb itself ran the PCR reads through MiXCR, one entry per CDR3 protein. The table has roughly 490,000 distinct CDR3 sequences, approximately 10% seen once. Source: PBMCs, mostly from graft donor cells, taken 180 days after TCRalphabeta/CD19-depleted stem cell transplant. The receptors derive from a female patient aged 2-15 years who had a stem cell transplant for aplastic anemia, so the T cells may come from the graft donor. Each CDR3 is given with its conserved first and last residue. The order of the fields is CDR3 protein, CDR3 DNA, V gene, J gene, clone size, D gene, CDR3 length. D genes are given only for firm matches. The size field is filled for only some rows; it gives once, few, many or a size class.

CDR3: CASSLLLGTDTQYF; DNA: TGTGCCAGCAGCCTTCTCCTGGGCACAGATACGCAGTATTTT; V: TRBV28; J: TRBJ2-3; size: few; D: -; length: 14
CDR3: CASARGMNTEAFF; DNA: TGTGCCAGCGCCAGGGGTATGAACACTGAAGCTTTCTTT; V: TRBV6-5; J: TRBJ1-1; size: few; D: -; length: 13
CDR3: CASSLAQVPTGELFF; DNA: TGTGCCAGCAGCTTAGCTCAGGTTCCCACCGGGGAGCTGTTTTTT; V: TRBV7-2; J: TRBJ2-2; size: -; D: -; length: 15
CDR3: CASSAVLGKEYEQYF; DNA: TGTGCCAGCAGCGCCGTTTTGGGGAAGGAGTACGAGCAGTACTTC; V: TRBV6-1; J: TRBJ2-7; size: -; D: -; length: 15
CDR3: CASSLPSGANEQFF; DNA: TGCGCCAGCAGCTTACCTAGCGGGGCAAATGAGCAGTTCTTC; V: TRBV5-1; J: TRBJ2-1; size: -; D: TRBD2; length: 14
CDR3: CASSWRPTSVNTGELFF; DNA: TGCGCCAGCAGCTGGCGCCCCACTAGCGTTAACACCGGGGAGCTGTTTTTT; V: TRBV5-1; J: TRBJ2-2; size: -; D: TRBD2; length: 17
CDR3: CASSLGLAGPGNEQFF; DNA: TGCGCCAGCAGCTTGGGACTAGCGGGACCTGGGAATGAGCAGTTCTTC; V: TRBV5-1; J: TRBJ2-1; size: -; D: TRBD2; length: 16
CDR3: CSARGGQNGVNEQFF; DNA: TGCAGCGCAAGAGGGGGACAGAACGGAGTGAATGAGCAGTTCTTC; V: TRBV29-1; J: TRBJ2-1; size: few; D: TRBD1; length: 15
CDR3: CASSPSGQGGGGYTF; DNA: TGTGCCAGCAGCCCCTCCGGACAGGGGGGTGGTGGCTACACCTTC; V: TRBV7-2; J: TRBJ1-2; size: -; D: TRBD1; length: 15
CDR3: CARLKRTGELFF; DNA: TGTGCCAGACTGAAAAGAACCGGGGAGCTGTTTTTT; V: TRBV7-3; J: TRBJ2-2; size: few; D: -; length: 12
CDR3: CASSHGRASYNSPLHF; DNA: TGTGCCAGCAGCCATGGGAGGGCCTCCTATAATTCACCCCTCCACTTT; V: TRBV5-5; J: TRBJ1-6; size: -; D: -; length: 16
CDR3: CATSRGGTGTWEQYF; DNA: TGTGCCACCAGCAGAGGCGGGACAGGGACATGGGAGCAGTACTTC; V: TRBV15; J: TRBJ2-7; size: -; D: TRBD1; length: 15
CDR3: CATGQQDPYKEQFF; DNA: TGTGCCACTGGGCAACAGGACCCCTACAAAGAGCAGTTCTTC; V: TRBV15; J: TRBJ2-1; size: -; D: -; length: 14
CDR3: CVSSLQDRGVYNEQFF; DNA: TGTGTCAGCAGTTTACAGGACAGGGGCGTCTACAATGAGCAGTTCTTC; V: TRBV28; J: TRBJ2-1; size: -; D: TRBD1; length: 16
CDR3: CSVVLQETQYF; DNA: TGCAGCGTTGTGCTTCAAGAGACCCAGTACTTC; V: TRBV29-1; J: TRBJ2-5; size: few; D: -; length: 11
CDR3: CASSLTGLVEKLFF; DNA: TGCGCCAGCAGCCTTACAGGGTTGGTGGAAAAACTGTTTTTT; V: TRBV4-1; J: TRBJ1-4; size: many; D: -; length: 14